This T cell receptor (beta chain) emerged from a study of shared clonotypes between healthy human individuals. This clone has a handful of counts. Its antigen is still unknown. Whole-study results and caveats: Clonotype sharing among donors was thought likely to change with sequencing depth.

CDR3 length equals 16 residues. V lost 4 bases and J lost 0, with 13 bases in between. Germline CDR1 is SGDLS and CDR2 is YYNGEE. Produced via immunoSEQ multiplex PCR; TCRdb's table is partial and in-frame only. The profile shows about 1 million clones, around 75% of them singletons. Recent acute infections and vaccinations were absent in the healthy HIV-negative adult donors. The sequence was obtained from a man between 18 and 35 years old in good health. The V call is TRBV9, the J call TRBJ1-4; D gene unclear. Sequenced sample: memory CD4+ T cells sorted from blood. The subset was: CD45RA-negative fraction. This CDR3 reads CASSFTTGTTNEKLFF. DNA of the CDR3: TGTGCCAGCAGCTTCACGACCGGGACAACTAATGAAAAACTGTTTTTT.